This record looks at one T cell receptor beta chain sequence and its context. This receptor's antigen is unknown. No much larger clonotype is one base removed from it; base qualities were not supplied. V trim: 0 bases; J trim: 5 bases; unmatched bases: 8. The CDR3 covers 16 residues, taking in both the cysteine and the phenylalanine. The read is trimmed to its CDR3 DNA, 48 bases read in frame from base 1. CDR1 and CDR2, per the germline V gene (reference sequence), are GTSNPN and SVGIG. The donors were included in the validation cohort of 120 subjects, a group kept apart from the roughly 700-subject first cohort. The library was obtained by the immunoSEQ multiplex PCR assay. The published analysis was carried out like this. To diagnose cytomegalovirus status from the catalog of TCR beta chain sequences, a statistical classification framework was built. TCRdb obtained this table from immuneACCESS and retained in-frame rearrangements with V and J assigned. These tables miss some clones; where compared with another copy, unresolved V genes account for less than half of the shortfall, and the remainder is unexplained. That table furnishes V, J and clone size, whereas the DNA furnished D and trimming. The sample table records about 350,000 clones; around 90% of these occur just once. The ten largest account for 1.2% of the sample.

These data come from a study of cytomegalovirus exposure and HLA in healthy donors (dated by TCRdb to about 2017). About the full investigation: The 666 repertoires of the first cohort and the 120 or so validation repertoires were produced on the same platform, according to a later analysis. The study was designed to test whether signatures of past pathogen exposure could be identified by cataloging public T cell receptors. A separate validation cohort of 90 to 150 different subjects was used in addition to the roughly 720-subject first cohort. The study combined high-throughput TCR immunosequencing, statistical association of individual TCRs with disease status, and machine learning to predict cytomegalovirus infection status.

Results and caveats for the whole study, not just this receptor: The authors suggested that the approach could potentially be extended to other disease states and immunological phenotypes. All 120 or so repertoires were used to score co-occurrence in the validation cohort in a later analysis, because that analysis had no HLA typing for the cohort. Across donors, most TCR sequences were observed very rarely, whereas some public TCRs were present in many individuals. Three of the identified cytomegalovirus-associated TCR beta chains were confirmed in vitro to be specific for cytomegalovirus antigens. In both the original and validation cohorts, the classifier was reported to diagnose cytomegalovirus status with high specificity and sensitivity. The study listed 150 to 200 TCR beta chains as associated with cytomegalovirus. A later analysis found that TCRs clustered in the first cohort also tended to co-occur in the 130 or so validation repertoires, with more than 90% of cluster scores above 0.

The source material was PBMCs. This chain is built from TRBV30 and TRBJ2-2, with 8 middle bases fitting TRBD1. The sequence derives from a woman aged 30 to 39 in good health and CMV-seropositive. The sequenced DNA is TGTGCCTGGAGTGTACGTCAGGGGGCAAGTACCGGGGAGCTGTTTTTT. Its amino acids are CAWSVRQGASTGELFF.